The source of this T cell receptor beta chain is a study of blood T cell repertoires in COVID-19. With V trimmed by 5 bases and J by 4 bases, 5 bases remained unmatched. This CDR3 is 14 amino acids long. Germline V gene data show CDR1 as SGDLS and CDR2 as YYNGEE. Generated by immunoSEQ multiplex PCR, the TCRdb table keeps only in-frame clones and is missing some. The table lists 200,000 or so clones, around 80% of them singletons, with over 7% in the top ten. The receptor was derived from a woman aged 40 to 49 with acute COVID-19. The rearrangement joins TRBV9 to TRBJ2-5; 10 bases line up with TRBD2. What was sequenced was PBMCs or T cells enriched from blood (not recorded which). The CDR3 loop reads CASSIAGGPETQYF. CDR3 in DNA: TGTGCCAGCAGTATAGCGGGGGGCCCAGAGACCCAGTACTTC.